This T cell receptor beta chain was observed in a study of T cell responses to AZD1222 COVID-19 vaccine. CDR3 size: 13 residues. Trimming pared 4 bases from V and 4 bases from J, leaving 10 bases between. The assay was immunoSEQ multiplex PCR, and TCRdb's table has in-frame clones only and misses some. The data contain 100,000 to 150,000 clones, about nine tenths of them singletons. V gene TRBV12-3 or TRBV12-4 combines with J gene TRBJ2-5; unclear D gene. Specimen: peripheral blood, collected on day 0 of AZD1222 vaccination. This TCR was sampled from an adult in good health. The CDR3 protein is CASSWASGETQYF. In nucleotides, the CDR3 is TGTGCCAGCAGTTGGGCTTCAGGAGAGACCCAGTACTTC.